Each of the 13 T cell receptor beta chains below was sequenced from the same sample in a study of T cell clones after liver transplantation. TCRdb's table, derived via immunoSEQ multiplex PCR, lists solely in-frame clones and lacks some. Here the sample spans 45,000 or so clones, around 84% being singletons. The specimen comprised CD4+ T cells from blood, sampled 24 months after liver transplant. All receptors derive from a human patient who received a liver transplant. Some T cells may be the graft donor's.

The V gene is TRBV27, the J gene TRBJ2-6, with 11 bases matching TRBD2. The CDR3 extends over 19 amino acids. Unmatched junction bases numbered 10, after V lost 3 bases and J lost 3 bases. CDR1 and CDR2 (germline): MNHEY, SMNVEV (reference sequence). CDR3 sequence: CASSFLAGGSRGGANVLTF. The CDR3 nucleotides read TGTGCCAGCAGTTTTCTAGCGGGGGGCTCCCGGGGTGGGGCCAACGTCCTGACTTTC.

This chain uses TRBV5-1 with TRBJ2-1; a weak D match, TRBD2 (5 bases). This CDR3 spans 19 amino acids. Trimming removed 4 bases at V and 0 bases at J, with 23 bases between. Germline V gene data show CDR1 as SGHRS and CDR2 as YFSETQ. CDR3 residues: CASSRRDINLLGSYNEQFF. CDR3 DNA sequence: TGCGCCAGCAGCCGCCGGGATATTAACCTCCTTGGCTCCTACAATGAGCAGTTCTTC.

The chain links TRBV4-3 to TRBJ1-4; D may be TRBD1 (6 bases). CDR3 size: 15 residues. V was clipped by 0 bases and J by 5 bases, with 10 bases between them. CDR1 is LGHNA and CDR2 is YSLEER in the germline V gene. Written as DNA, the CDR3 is TGCGCCAGCAGCCAAGAGGCCCAGGGGAATGAAAAACTGTTTTTT. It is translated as CASSQEAQGNEKLFF.

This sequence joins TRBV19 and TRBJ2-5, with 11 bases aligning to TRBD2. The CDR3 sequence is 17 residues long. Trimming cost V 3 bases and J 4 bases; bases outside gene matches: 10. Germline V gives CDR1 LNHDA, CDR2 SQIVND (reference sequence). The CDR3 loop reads CASSMIGTSGGRETQYF. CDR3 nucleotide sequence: TGTGCCAGTAGTATGATCGGTACTAGCGGGGGCCGAGAGACCCAGTACTTC.

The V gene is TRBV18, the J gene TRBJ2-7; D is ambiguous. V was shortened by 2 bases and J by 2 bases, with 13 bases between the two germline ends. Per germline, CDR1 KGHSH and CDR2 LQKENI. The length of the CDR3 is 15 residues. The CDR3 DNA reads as TGTGCCAGCTCACCATCCCTCTCTCGGGCCTACGAGCAGTACTTC. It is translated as CASSPSLSRAYEQYF.

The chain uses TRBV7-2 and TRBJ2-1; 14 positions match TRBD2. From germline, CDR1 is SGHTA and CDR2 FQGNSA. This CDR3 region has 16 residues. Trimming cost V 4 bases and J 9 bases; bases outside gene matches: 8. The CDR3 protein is CASSSRLAGGFTEQFF. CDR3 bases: TGTGCCAGCAGCTCCCGACTAGCGGGAGGGTTTACTGAGCAGTTCTTC.

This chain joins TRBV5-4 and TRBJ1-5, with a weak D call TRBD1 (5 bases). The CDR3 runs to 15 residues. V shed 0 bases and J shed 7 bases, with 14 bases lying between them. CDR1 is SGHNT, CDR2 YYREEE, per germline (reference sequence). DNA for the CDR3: TGTGCCAGCAGCTTGGATCCCAGGGTTGGGCAGCCCCAGCATTTT. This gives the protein CASSLDPRVGQPQHF.

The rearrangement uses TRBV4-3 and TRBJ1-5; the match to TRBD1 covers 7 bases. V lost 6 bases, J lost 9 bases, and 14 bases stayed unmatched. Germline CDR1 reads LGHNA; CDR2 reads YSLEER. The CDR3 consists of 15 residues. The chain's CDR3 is CASSLQGGDAWPQHF. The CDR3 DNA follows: TGCGCCAGCAGTCTTCAGGGGGGGGATGCATGGCCCCAGCATTTT.

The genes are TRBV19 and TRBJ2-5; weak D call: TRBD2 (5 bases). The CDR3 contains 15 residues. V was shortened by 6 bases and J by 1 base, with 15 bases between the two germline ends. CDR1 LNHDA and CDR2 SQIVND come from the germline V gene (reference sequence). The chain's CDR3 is CASRSNSAGQETQYF. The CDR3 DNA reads TGTGCCAGTAGATCGAATTCGGCGGGCCAAGAGACCCAGTACTTC.

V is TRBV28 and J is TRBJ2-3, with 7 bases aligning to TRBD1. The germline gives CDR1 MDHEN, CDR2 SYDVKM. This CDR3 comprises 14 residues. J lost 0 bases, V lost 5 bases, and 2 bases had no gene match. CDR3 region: CASSRGLSTDTQYF. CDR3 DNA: TGTGCCAGCAGTAGGGGGCTAAGCACAGATACGCAGTATTTT.

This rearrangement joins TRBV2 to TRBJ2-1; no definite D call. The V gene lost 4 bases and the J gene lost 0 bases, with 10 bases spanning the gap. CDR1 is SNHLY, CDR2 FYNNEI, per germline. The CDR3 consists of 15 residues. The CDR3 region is CASSVDQSSYNEQFF. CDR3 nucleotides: TGTGCCAGCAGTGTGGATCAGAGCTCCTACAATGAGCAGTTCTTC.

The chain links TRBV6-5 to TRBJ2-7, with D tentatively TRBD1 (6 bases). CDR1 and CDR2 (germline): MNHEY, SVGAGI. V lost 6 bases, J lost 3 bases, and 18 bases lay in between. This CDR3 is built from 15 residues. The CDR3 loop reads CASRGRAGEIYEQYF. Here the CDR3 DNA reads TGTGCCAGCAGGGGCCGGGCAGGGGAAATCTACGAGCAGTACTTC.

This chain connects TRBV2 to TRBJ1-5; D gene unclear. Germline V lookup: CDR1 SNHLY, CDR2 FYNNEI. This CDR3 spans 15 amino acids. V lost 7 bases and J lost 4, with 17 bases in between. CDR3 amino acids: CASKREGASNQPQHF. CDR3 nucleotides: TGTGCCAGCAAGAGAGAGGGCGCTTCTAATCAGCCCCAGCATTTT. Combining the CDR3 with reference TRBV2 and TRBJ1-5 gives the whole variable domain EPEVTQTPSHQVTQMGQEVILRCVPISNHLYFYWYRQILGQKVEFLVSFYNNEISEKSEIFDDQFSVERPDGSNFTLKIRSTKLEDSAMYFCASKREGASNQPQHFGDGTRLSIL.